One sample yielded the 25 T cell receptor beta chains listed below, sequenced in a study of blood T cells in healthy people across ages (dated by TCRdb to between 2014 and 2017). The library relied on 5' RACE. Data came from an Illumina HiSeq 2500. A second roughly 7 to 12 cycle PCR used a sample-barcoded 5' primer and a J-beta primer mix. TCRdb reworked the public reads: Q25 trimming with fastp, MiXCR clone assembly, productive beta chains retained. Rows are unified per CDR3 protein, each entry keeping the most common DNA and genes. The sample table holds some 1.4 million distinct CDR3 sequences, of which roughly 45% were seen once. The top ten clonotypes cover less than 8% of the sample. Sequenced sample: blood. These TCRs come from a woman aged 18-29 years in good health.

This clonotype was found many times. The chain employs TRBV20-1 and TRBJ1-2, with 11 bases fitting TRBD1. The germline V gene has CDR1 DFQATT and CDR2 SNEGSKA (reference sequence). The V segment lost 3 bases and the J segment 4 bases; nucleotides outside the gene matches: 13. The CDR3 contains 17 residues. The CDR3 nucleotides are TGCAGTGCTAGTAGCGCCCCGATCGGGACAGGGGGCTATGGCTACACCTTC. Translated: CSASSAPIGTGGYGYTF.

As DNA, the CDR3 is TGCGCCAGCAGCTTTGCGGAACTAAAGGACTATGGCTACACCTTC. Its protein product is CASSFAELKDYGYTF. V is TRBV5-1 and J is TRBJ1-2; D remains unclear. The CDR3 has 15 amino acids. V lost 2 bases, J lost 3 bases, and 14 bases lay in between. Germline CDR1 and CDR2: SGHRS and YFSETQ.

This clonotype was counted between two and nine times. This chain connects TRBV28 to TRBJ2-3; TRBD2 matches 10 bases. V gave up 6 bases and J gave up 3 bases; unmatched junction bases: 9. The CDR3 sequence is 16 residues long. The germline V gene has CDR1 MDHEN and CDR2 SYDVKM. The CDR3 DNA is TGTGCCAGCAGGATTGAGCGGGGGGGCCCGACAGATACGCAGTATTTT. The encoded protein is CASRIERGGPTDTQYF.

This clonotype has just a few counts. The V and J genes are TRBV27 and TRBJ2-2; tentative D call: TRBD2 (6 bases). Germline V gene data show CDR1 as MNHEY and CDR2 as SMNVEV (reference sequence). Trimming took off 2 bases at V and 6 bases at J, with 13 bases between the two ends. The length of the CDR3 is 15 residues. The CDR3 sequence is CASSLTTSGPGELFF. The CDR3 DNA reads as TGTGCCAGCAGTTTAACGACTAGTGGGCCCGGGGAGCTGTTTTTT.

The chain recombines TRBV27 with TRBJ2-1; D unresolved. The ends were cut back, 4 bases at V and 0 bases at J, with 10 bases in the middle. CDR1 and CDR2 from the germline V gene are MNHEY and SMNVEV (reference sequence). The CDR3 length is 15 residues. In DNA, the CDR3 is TGTGCCAGCAGTTCCCGACCCCGCTCCTACAATGAGCAGTTCTTC. Protein sequence: CASSSRPRSYNEQFF.

This clonotype was counted between two and nine times. This sequence joins TRBV3-1 and TRBJ2-7, with D tentatively TRBD1 or TRBD2 (5 bases each). V was pared by 0 bases and J by 4 bases, with 10 bases between. Germline V CDR1 and CDR2: LGHDT, YNNKEL (reference sequence). This CDR3 is 14 amino acids long. CDR3 loop: CASSQDPEGYEQYF. Here the CDR3 DNA reads TGTGCCAGCAGCCAAGATCCCGAGGGGTACGAGCAGTACTTC.

This clonotype was found many times. The rearrangement uses TRBV5-1 and TRBJ2-7; maybe TRBD2 (6 bases). V shed 0 bases and J shed 2 bases, with 15 bases lying between them. Germline assignment: CDR1 SGHRS and CDR2 YFSETQ. The CDR3 is 16 residues long. The CDR3 DNA sequence: TGCGCCAGCAGCTTGGAGGAGCGGGTCCTTACCTACGAGCAGTACTTC. Translated: CASSLEERVLTYEQYF.

This clonotype appeared many times. One end of the junction is discordant with germline, which a read error may explain. The CDR3 reads CASSLGPNTEAFF. The CDR3 DNA is TGTGCCAGCAGCTTAGGTCCGAACACTGAAGCTTTCTTT. The rearrangement uses TRBV12-3 or TRBV12-4 and TRBJ1-1; the D is unclear. This CDR3 region has 13 residues.

The chain uses TRBV20-1 and TRBJ1-2; 8 bases are a match to TRBD1. The CDR3 loop spans 14 amino acids. The V gene end was trimmed by 3 bases and the J gene end by 4 bases; junction bases not matched to a gene: 7. Per the germline V gene, CDR1 is DFQATT and CDR2 is SNEGSKA (reference sequence). This CDR3 is CSARSQGAGYGYTF. For the CDR3, the DNA is TGCAGTGCTAGGTCTCAGGGGGCGGGCTATGGCTACACCTTC.

The CDR3 nucleotides are TGCAGCGGGCCGGGACAGGGTCTAGGCGAGCAGTACTTC. It is translated as CSGPGQGLGEQYF. The V and J genes are TRBV29-1 and TRBJ2-7; 9 positions agree with TRBD1. CDR1 is SQVTM and CDR2 is ANQGSEA in the germline V gene. The V segment lost 7 bases and the J segment 6 bases; nucleotides outside the gene matches: 10. The CDR3 has 13 residues.

This clonotype has a handful of counts. The chain couples TRBV6-6 to TRBJ2-1; 9 nucleotides line up with TRBD2. Germline CDR1 is MNHNY and CDR2 is SVGAGI (reference sequence). This CDR3 has 16 amino acids. J was trimmed by 7 bases and V by 7 bases; bases with no gene match: 14. The CDR3 here is CASKGLAGVVLNEQFF. DNA for the CDR3: TGTGCCAGCAAGGGGTTAGCGGGAGTCGTTTTGAATGAGCAGTTCTTC.

To note about this clonotype: Compared with germline, one end of the junction differs, possibly owing to a read error. The chain carries TRBV20-1 and TRBJ2-1, with TRBD1 as a possible D gene (9 bases). Germline V lookup: CDR1 DFQATT, CDR2 SNEGSKA (reference sequence). This CDR3 has 15 residues. The CDR3 DNA reads TGCAGAGCTACAGGGGGCCTAGCGGGCACCAATGAGCAGTTCTTC. Amino acid sequence: CRATGGLAGTNEQFF.

V gene TRBV4-1 combines with J gene TRBJ1-2; D is possibly TRBD1 (6 bases). The CDR3 is 16 residues long. Between the trimmed V and J ends, which lost 1 base and 4 bases, there was a span of 16 bases. Germline loops: CDR1 MGHRA, CDR2 YSYEKL. CDR3 sequence (DNA): TGCGCCAGCAGCCAAGTGGCGAGGGGGGGCACCTATGGCTACACCTTC. Encoded protein: CASSQVARGGTYGYTF.

The CDR3 protein is CASSPDRVQAFF. DNA for the CDR3: TGTGCCAGCAGCCCTGACAGGGTACAGGCTTTCTTT. The chain couples TRBV7-2 to TRBJ1-1; 7 bases map to TRBD1. V shed 5 bases and J 11 bases; nucleotides not matched to a gene: 8. Germline-derived CDR1 and CDR2 are SGHTA and FQGNSA. The CDR3 is made up of 12 amino acids.

This chain joins TRBV25-1 and TRBJ2-7; the D gene is possibly TRBD2 (6 bases). CDR1 is MGHDK and CDR2 is SYGVNS in the germline V gene. The CDR3 sequence is 13 residues long. V was pared by 8 bases and J by 3 bases, with 14 bases between. CDR3 loop: CASSWTTVYEQYF. The CDR3 DNA is TGTGCCAGCTCGTGGACTACAGTCTACGAGCAGTACTTC.

This clonotype occurred a few times. The chain has TRBV7-9 and TRBJ1-2; tentative D call: TRBD1 (6 bases). Germline V gene data show CDR1 as SEHNR and CDR2 as FQNEAQ (reference sequence). V was trimmed by 5 bases and J by 3 bases, leaving 13 bases between them. The CDR3 loop spans 14 amino acids. Here the CDR3 reads CASSTDRVHYGYTF. The CDR3, as DNA: TGTGCCAGCAGCACGGACAGAGTCCACTATGGCTACACCTTC.

The chain carries TRBV12-3 or TRBV12-4 and TRBJ1-5, with 7 nucleotides matching TRBD1. J lost 3 bases, V lost 4 bases, and 6 bases had no gene match. This CDR3 spans 15 amino acids. CDR3 residues: CASSWDSDYNQPQHF. The CDR3 nucleotides are TGTGCCAGCAGTTGGGACAGTGACTACAATCAGCCCCAGCATTTT.

Comment on this clonotype: At one end the junction does not follow the germline gene, possibly because of a read error. This chain connects TRBV29-1 to TRBJ2-5; weak D call: TRBD2 (6 bases). Per germline, CDR1 SQVTM and CDR2 ANQGSEA. The CDR3 runs 12 residues. The CDR3 DNA reads as TGCAGTGGTGGGGGGATCCAAGGGACCCAGTACTTC. This gives the protein CSGGGIQGTQYF.

This clonotype was found a few times. The V and J genes are TRBV5-1 and TRBJ1-2; a weak D match, TRBD1 (5 bases). Per the germline V gene, CDR1 is SGHRS and CDR2 is YFSETQ. There are 12 residues in the CDR3. The V end lost 4 bases, the J end lost 7 bases, and 11 bases lay between the germline ends. CDR3 region: CASSERGFGYTF. CDR3 DNA sequence: TGCGCCAGCAGCGAAAGGGGATTTGGCTACACCTTC.

The V call is TRBV20-1, the J call TRBJ2-7; 8 bases fit TRBD1. Unmatched junction bases numbered 2, after V lost 2 bases and J lost 2 bases. This CDR3 has 13 residues. Looked up from germline, CDR1 is DFQATT and CDR2 is SNEGSKA (reference sequence). The CDR3 is CSARQGATYEQYF. The CDR3 DNA follows: TGCAGTGCTAGACAGGGGGCCACCTACGAGCAGTACTTC.

The rearrangement uses TRBV2 and TRBJ2-5; D unclear. The germline gives CDR1 SNHLY, CDR2 FYNNEI. The CDR3 extends over 13 amino acids. Trimming shortened V by 4 bases and J by 2 bases, and 8 bases separated the two germline ends. This chain's CDR3 is CASSGGAQETQYF. As DNA, the CDR3 is TGTGCCAGCAGTGGCGGCGCTCAAGAGACCCAGTACTTC.

This clonotype was counted a few times. V is TRBV27 and J is TRBJ2-3, with TRBD2 identical over 7 bases. Germline V lookup: CDR1 MNHEY, CDR2 SMNVEV (reference sequence). CDR3 length equals 15 residues. The J segment lost 2 bases and the V segment lost 5 bases, leaving 7 bases of the junction unmatched. The CDR3 nucleotides are TGTGCCAGCAGTCTCCAGCGACTAGCCACAGATACGCAGTATTTT. As protein: CASSLQRLATDTQYF.

This clonotype appeared a few times. This chain uses TRBV6-4 with TRBJ2-3, with D possibly matching TRBD2 (5 bases). The CDR3 runs to 14 residues. V lost 3 bases and J 2 bases, leaving 9 bases between the germline ends. CDR1 and CDR2 from the germline V gene are MRHNA and SNTAGT. The CDR3 is CASSEATTTDTQYF. As DNA, the CDR3 is TGTGCCAGCAGTGAAGCGACTACCACAGATACGCAGTATTTT.

CDR3 DNA: TGTGCCAGCAGCGCAGATGGACAGGGGGCGCCTTTCAACACCTACGAGCAGTACTTC. Protein sequence: CASSADGQGAPFNTYEQYF. This chain connects TRBV9 to TRBJ2-7; 11 nucleotides align to TRBD1. V was clipped by 3 bases and J by 2 bases; unmatched bases: 16. This CDR3 is 19 amino acids long. CDR1 and CDR2 from the germline V gene are SGDLS and YYNGEE.

The sample holds a few counts of this clonotype. V is TRBV5-1 and J is TRBJ1-2; tentatively, D is TRBD1 (6 bases). Trimming took off 3 bases at V and 3 bases at J, with 12 bases between the two ends. There are 14 residues in the CDR3. Germline V CDR1 and CDR2: SGHRS, YFSETQ. The CDR3 nucleotides read TGCGCCAGCAGCTCCCGGACAGAATACTATGGCTACACCTTC. Encoded protein: CASSSRTEYYGYTF.